This T cell receptor beta chain was obtained from a study of cytomegalovirus exposure and HLA in healthy donors. Notes on this clone: Its target is unknown.

Study-wide results and limits: The likely origin of a cluster of highly shared sequence variants was a sequencing artifact. The study reported that TCR beta sequences accurately predicted HLA-A and HLA-B alleles in most subjects.

Vbeta (60) and Jbeta (13) primers were used in the PCR. TCRdb's copy holds only in-frame clones and misses some; the assay was immunoSEQ multiplex PCR. Here the sample spans around 200,000 clones, under 85% being singletons. Whereas donors were nominally healthy upon sampling, unrecorded immune exposures were probable. The sequence derives from a man aged 50 to 59 in good health and CMV-seronegative. Sequenced input: PBMCs.

CDR3: CASSYRTSGGGNEQFF. The CDR3 DNA reads TGTGCCAGCAGCTATAGGACTAGCGGGGGAGGTAATGAGCAGTTCTTC. This chain joins TRBV7-9 and TRBJ2-1; 13 nucleotides align to TRBD2. There are 16 residues in the CDR3. V lost 4 bases, J lost 7 bases, and 7 bases stayed unmatched. Germline V gives CDR1 SEHNR, CDR2 FQNEAQ (reference sequence).